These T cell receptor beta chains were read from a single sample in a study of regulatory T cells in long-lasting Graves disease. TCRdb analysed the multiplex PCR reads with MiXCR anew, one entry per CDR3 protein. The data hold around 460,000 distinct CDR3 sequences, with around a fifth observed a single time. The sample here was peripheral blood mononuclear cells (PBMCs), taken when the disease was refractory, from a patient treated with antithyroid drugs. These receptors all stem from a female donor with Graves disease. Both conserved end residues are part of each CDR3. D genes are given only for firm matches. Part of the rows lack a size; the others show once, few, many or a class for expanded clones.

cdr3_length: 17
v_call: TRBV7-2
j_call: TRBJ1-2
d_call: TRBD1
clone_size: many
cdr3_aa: CASSLTPGQGVRAGYTF
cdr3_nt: TGTGCCAGCAGCTTAACTCCGGGACAGGGGGTTCGGGCTGGCTACACCTTC

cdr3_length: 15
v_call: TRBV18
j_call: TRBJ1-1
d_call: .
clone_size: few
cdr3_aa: CASSPFGGLNTEAFF
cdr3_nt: TGTGCCAGCTCACCTTTCGGGGGACTGAACACTGAAGCTTTCTTT

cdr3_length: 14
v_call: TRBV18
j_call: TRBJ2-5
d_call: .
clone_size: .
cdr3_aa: CASSPPATQETQYF
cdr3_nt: TGTGCCAGCTCACCTCCGGCGACACAAGAGACCCAGTACTTC

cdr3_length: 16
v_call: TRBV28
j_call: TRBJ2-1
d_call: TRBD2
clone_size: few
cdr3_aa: CASSFFASGVYNEQFF
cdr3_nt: TGTGCCAGCAGTTTTTTTGCTAGCGGGGTTTACAATGAGCAGTTCTTC

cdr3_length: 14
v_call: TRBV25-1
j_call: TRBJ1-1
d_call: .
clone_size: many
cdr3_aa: CASSELGQNTEAFF
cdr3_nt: TGTGCCAGCAGTGAATTGGGACAGAACACTGAAGCTTTCTTT

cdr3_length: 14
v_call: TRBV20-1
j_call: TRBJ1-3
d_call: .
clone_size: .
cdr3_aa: CSAPDLSSGNTIYF
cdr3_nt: TGCAGTGCTCCGGACCTGAGCTCTGGAAACACCATATATTTT

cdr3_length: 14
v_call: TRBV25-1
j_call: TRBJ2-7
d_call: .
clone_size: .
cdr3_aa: CASSEWGGSYEQYF
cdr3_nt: TGTGCCAGCAGTGAATGGGGCGGGTCCTACGAGCAGTACTTC

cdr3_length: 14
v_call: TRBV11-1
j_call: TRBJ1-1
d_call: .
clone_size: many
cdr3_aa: CASSSGPLNTEAFF
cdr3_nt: TGTGCCAGCAGCTCCGGCCCTCTGAACACTGAAGCTTTCTTT

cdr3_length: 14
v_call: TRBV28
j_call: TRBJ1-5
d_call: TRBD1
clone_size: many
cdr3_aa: CASSPTGVSQPQHF
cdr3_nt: TGTGCCAGCAGCCCGACAGGGGTGAGTCAGCCCCAGCATTTT

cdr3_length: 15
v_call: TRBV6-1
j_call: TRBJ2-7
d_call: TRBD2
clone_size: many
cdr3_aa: CATRLAGAGTYEQYF
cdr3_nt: TGTGCCACCAGACTAGCGGGCGCTGGCACCTACGAGCAGTACTTC

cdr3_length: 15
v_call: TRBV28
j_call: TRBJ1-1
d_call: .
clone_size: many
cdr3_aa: CASSPGGQQNTEAFF
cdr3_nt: TGTGCCAGCAGTCCTGGAGGACAGCAGAACACTGAAGCTTTCTTT

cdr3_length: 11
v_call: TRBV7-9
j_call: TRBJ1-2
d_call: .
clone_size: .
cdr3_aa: CASRATGRCTF
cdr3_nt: TGTGCCAGCAGAGCCACAGGGAGGTGCACCTTC

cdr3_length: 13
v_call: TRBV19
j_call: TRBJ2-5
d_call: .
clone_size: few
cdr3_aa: CASSPLAGKTQYF
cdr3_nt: TGTGCCAGTAGTCCCCTCGCGGGCAAGACCCAGTACTTC

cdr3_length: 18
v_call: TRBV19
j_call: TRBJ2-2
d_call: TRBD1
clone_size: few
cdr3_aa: CASSPAPVTGWVTGELFF
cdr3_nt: TGTGCCAGTAGTCCCGCCCCCGTGACAGGGTGGGTAACCGGGGAGCTGTTTTTT

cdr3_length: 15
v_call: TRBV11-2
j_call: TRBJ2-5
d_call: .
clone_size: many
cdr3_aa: CASSSSRDLRGAQYF
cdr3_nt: TGTGCCAGCAGCTCATCACGGGACCTGCGAGGGGCCCAGTACTTC

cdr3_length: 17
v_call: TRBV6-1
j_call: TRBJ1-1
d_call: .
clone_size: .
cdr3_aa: CASRPQGNGILDTEAFF
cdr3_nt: TGTGCCAGCAGGCCTCAAGGGAACGGAATACTCGACACTGAAGCTTTCTTT

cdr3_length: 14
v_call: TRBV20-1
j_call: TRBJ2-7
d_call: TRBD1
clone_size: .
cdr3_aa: CSASWAGGNYEQYF
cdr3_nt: TGCAGTGCTAGTTGGGCAGGGGGTAACTACGAGCAGTACTTC

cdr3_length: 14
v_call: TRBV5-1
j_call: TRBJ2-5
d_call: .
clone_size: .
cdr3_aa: CASSLSPGSVTQYF
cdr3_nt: TGCGCCAGCAGCTTGAGTCCAGGGAGCGTGACCCAGTACTTC

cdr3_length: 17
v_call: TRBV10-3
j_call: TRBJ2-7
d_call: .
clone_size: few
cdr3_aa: CAISESAVRSFSYEQYF
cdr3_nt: TGTGCCATCAGTGAGTCAGCAGTCAGATCTTTCTCCTACGAGCAGTACTTC

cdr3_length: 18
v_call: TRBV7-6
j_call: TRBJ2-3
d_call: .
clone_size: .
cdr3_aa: CASSPTPPSTSSTDTQYF
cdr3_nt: TGTGCCAGCAGCCCTACCCCTCCCTCTACGTCTAGCACAGATACGCAGTATTTT

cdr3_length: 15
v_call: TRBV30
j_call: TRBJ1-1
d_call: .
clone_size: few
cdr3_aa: CAWSVSGGAHTEAFF
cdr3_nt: TGTGCCTGGAGTGTATCCGGGGGCGCGCACACTGAAGCTTTCTTT

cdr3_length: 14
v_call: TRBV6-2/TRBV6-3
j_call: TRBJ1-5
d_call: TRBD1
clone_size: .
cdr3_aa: CASSYSGQYQPQHF
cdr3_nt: TGTGCCAGCAGTTACTCGGGACAGTATCAGCCCCAGCATTTT

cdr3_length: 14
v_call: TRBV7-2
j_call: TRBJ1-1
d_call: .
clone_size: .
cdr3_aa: CASSFGPMNTEAFF
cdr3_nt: TGTGCCAGCAGCTTCGGACCCATGAACACTGAAGCTTTCTTT

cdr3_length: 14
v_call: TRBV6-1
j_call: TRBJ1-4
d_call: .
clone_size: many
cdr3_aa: CASSKEVTNEKLFF
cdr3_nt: TGTGCCAGCAGTAAGGAGGTCACTAATGAAAAACTGTTTTTT

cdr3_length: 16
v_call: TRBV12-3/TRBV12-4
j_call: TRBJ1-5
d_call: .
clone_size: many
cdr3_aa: CASSFTPGESNQPQHF
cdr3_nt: TGTGCCAGCAGTTTCACCCCAGGGGAAAGTAATCAGCCCCAGCATTTT

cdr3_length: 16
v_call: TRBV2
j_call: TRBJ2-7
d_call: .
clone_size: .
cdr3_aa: CASNEGPGGVAYEQYF
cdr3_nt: TGTGCCAGCAATGAAGGACCTGGTGGAGTTGCCTACGAGCAGTACTTC

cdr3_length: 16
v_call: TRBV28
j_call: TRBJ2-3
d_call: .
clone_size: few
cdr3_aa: CASSSVRGVGRDTQYF
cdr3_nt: TGTGCCAGCAGTTCAGTGCGCGGAGTAGGTAGAGATACGCAGTATTTT

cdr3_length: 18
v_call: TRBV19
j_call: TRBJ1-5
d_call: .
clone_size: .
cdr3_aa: CASRDWRRVKGENQPQHF
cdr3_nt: TGTGCCAGTAGGGACTGGCGTAGGGTCAAGGGGGAAAATCAGCCCCAGCATTTT

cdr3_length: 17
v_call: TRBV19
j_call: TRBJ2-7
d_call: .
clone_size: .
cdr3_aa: CASSFRPAGQFIYEQYF
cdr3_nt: TGTGCCAGTAGTTTCAGGCCCGCGGGACAATTTATCTACGAGCAGTACTTC

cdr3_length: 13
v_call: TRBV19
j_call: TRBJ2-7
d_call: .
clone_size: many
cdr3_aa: CASSKTTPTEQYF
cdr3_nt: TGTGCCAGTAGTAAGACTACACCGACGGAGCAGTACTTC

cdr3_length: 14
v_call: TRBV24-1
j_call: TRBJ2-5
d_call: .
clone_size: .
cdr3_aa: CAASDAGALETQYF
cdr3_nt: TGTGCCGCCAGTGATGCCGGGGCCCTAGAGACCCAGTACTTC

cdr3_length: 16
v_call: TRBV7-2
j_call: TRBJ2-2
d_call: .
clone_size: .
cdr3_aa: CASSLLSTPNTGELFF
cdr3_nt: TGTGCCAGCAGCTTATTGAGTACCCCGAACACCGGGGAGCTGTTTTTT

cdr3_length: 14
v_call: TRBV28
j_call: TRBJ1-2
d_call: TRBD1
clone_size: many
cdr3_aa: CASSLPRGRGGYTF
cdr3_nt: TGTGCCAGCAGTTTGCCCAGGGGGCGCGGGGGCTACACCTTC

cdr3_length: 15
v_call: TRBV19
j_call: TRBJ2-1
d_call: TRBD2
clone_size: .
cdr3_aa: CASSTGTRQNNEQFF
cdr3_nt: TGTGCCAGTAGTACCGGGACTAGGCAGAACAATGAGCAGTTCTTC

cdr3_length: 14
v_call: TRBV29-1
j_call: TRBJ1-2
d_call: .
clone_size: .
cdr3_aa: CSVEFFGVAEGYTF
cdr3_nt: TGCAGCGTTGAATTCTTTGGGGTAGCGGAGGGCTACACCTTC

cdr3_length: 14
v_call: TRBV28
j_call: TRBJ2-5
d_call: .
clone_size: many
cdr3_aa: CASSFSQGQDTQYF
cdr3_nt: TGTGCCAGCAGTTTCTCGCAGGGCCAAGATACCCAGTACTTC

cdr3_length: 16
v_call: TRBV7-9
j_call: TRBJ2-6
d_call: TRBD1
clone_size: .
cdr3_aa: CASGQGANPGANVLTF
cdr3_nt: TGTGCCAGCGGACAGGGGGCTAATCCTGGGGCCAACGTCCTGACTTTC

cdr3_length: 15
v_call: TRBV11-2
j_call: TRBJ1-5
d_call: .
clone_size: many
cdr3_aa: CASSLATASNQPQHF
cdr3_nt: TGTGCCAGCAGCTTAGCGACAGCTAGCAATCAGCCCCAGCATTTT

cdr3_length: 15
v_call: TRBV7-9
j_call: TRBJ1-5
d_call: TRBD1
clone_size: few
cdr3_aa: CASSSRTGGNQPQHF
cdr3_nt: TGTGCCAGCAGCTCAAGGACAGGGGGAAATCAGCCCCAGCATTTT

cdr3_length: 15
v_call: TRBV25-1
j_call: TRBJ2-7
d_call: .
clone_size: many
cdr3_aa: CASSNDRRSSYEQYF
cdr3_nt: TGTGCCAGCAGTAACGACAGGAGGAGCTCCTACGAGCAGTACTTC

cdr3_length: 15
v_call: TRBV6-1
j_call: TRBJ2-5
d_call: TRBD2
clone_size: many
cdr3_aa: CASSTTSGGLETQYF
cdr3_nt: TGTGCCAGCAGTACCACTAGCGGGGGGTTGGAGACCCAGTACTTC

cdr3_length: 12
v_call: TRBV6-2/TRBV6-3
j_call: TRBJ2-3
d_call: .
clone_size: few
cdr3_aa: CASSFSPHTQYF
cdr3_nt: TGTGCCAGCAGTTTTAGTCCCCATACGCAGTATTTT

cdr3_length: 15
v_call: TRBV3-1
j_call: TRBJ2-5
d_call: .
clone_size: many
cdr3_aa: CASSQVEQAGVTQYF
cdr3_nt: TGTGCCAGCAGCCAAGTAGAGCAGGCCGGAGTGACCCAGTACTTC

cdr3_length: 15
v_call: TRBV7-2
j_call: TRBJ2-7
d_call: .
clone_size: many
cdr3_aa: CASSFSYDNSYEQYF
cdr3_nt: TGTGCCAGCAGCTTCTCATACGACAATTCCTACGAGCAGTACTTC

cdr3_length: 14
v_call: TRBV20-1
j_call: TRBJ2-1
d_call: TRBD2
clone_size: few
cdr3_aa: CSARRSSGSDEQFF
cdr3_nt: TGCAGTGCTAGAAGGTCTAGCGGGAGTGATGAGCAGTTCTTC

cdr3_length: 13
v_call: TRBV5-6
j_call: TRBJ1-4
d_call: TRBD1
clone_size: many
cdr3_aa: CASRTGGNEKLFF
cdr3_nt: TGTGCCAGTAGGACAGGGGGGAATGAAAAACTGTTTTTT

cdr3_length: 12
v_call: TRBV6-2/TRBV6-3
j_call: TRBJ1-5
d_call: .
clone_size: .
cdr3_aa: CASSYVLQPQHF
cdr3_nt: TGTGCCAGCAGTTACGTATTGCAGCCCCAGCATTTT

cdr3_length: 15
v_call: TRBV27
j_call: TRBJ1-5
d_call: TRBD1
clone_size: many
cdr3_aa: CASRDRASSNQPQHF
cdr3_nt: TGTGCCAGCCGGGACAGGGCGTCTAGCAATCAGCCCCAGCATTTT

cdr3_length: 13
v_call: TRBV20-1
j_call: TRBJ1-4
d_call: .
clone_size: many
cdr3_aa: CSASGGVEEKLFF
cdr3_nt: TGCAGTGCTTCTGGAGGGGTTGAAGAAAAACTGTTTTTT

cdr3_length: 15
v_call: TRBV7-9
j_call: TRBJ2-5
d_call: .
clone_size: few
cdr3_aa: CASSLLGAGLETQYF
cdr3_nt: TGTGCCAGCAGCTTGTTAGGCGCGGGCTTAGAGACCCAGTACTTC

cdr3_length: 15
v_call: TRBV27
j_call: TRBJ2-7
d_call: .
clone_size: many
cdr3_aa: CASSLSRTLLYEQYF
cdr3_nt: TGTGCCAGCAGTTTATCTAGGACTCTCCTATACGAGCAGTACTTC

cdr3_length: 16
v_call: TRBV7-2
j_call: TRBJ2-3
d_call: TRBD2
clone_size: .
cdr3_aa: CASSSRLAGGPLTQYF
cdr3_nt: TGTGCCAGCAGCTCCAGACTAGCGGGAGGGCCTCTCACGCAGTATTTT